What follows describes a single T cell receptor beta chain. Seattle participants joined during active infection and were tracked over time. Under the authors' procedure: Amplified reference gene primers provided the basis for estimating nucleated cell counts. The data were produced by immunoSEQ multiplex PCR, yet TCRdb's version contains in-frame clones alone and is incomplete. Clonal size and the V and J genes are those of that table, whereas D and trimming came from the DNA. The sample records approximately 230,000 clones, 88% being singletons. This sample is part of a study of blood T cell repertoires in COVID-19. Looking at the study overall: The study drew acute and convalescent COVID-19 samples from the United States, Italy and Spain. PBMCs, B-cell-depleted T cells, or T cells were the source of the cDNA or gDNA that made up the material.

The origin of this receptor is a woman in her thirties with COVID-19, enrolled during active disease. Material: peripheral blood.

The chain's CDR3 is CASSQGAGGVSYSSSDTQYF. The CDR3, as DNA: TGTGCCAGCAGCCAGGGGGCAGGGGGCGTTTCTTATTCTTCGTCAGATACGCAGTATTTT. This rearrangement joins TRBV11-3 to TRBJ2-3; 8 nucleotides align to TRBD1. This CDR3 region has 20 residues. Germline CDR1 is SGHNT and CDR2 is YENEEA. Trimming took 5 bases from V and 4 from J; bases not matched to a gene: 23.